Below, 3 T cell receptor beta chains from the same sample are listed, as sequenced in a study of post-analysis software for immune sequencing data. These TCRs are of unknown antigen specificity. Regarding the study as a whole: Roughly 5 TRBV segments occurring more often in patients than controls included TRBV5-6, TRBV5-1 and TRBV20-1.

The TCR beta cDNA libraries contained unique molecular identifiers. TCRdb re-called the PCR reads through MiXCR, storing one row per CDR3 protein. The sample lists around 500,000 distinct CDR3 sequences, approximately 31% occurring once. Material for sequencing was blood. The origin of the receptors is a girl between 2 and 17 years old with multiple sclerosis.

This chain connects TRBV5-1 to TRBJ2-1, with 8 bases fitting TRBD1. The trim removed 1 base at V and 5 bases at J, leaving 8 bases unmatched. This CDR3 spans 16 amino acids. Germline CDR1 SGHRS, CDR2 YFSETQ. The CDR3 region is CASSLYTGGVDNEQFF. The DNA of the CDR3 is TGCGCCAGCAGCTTGTACACAGGGGGAGTTGACAATGAGCAGTTCTTC. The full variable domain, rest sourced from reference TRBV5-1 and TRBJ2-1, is KAGVTQTPRYLIKTRGQQVTLSCSPISGHRSVSWYQQTPGQGLQFLFEYFSETQRNKGNFPGRFSGRQFSNSRSEMNVSTLELGDSALYLCASSLYTGGVDNEQFFGPGTRLTVL.

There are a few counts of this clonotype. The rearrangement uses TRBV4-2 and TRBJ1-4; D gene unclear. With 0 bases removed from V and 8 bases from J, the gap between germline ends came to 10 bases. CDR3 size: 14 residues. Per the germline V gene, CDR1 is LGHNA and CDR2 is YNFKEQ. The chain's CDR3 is CASSQELLGEKLFF. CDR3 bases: TGTGCCAGCAGCCAAGAACTGCTTGGGGAAAAACTGTTTTTT.

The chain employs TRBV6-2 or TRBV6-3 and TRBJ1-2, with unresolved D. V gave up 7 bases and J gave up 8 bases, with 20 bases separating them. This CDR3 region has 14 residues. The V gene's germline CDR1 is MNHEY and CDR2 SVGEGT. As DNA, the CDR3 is TGTGCCAGCAAACCGGGAACCTACTCACGCGGCTACACCTTC. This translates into CASKPGTYSRGYTF.